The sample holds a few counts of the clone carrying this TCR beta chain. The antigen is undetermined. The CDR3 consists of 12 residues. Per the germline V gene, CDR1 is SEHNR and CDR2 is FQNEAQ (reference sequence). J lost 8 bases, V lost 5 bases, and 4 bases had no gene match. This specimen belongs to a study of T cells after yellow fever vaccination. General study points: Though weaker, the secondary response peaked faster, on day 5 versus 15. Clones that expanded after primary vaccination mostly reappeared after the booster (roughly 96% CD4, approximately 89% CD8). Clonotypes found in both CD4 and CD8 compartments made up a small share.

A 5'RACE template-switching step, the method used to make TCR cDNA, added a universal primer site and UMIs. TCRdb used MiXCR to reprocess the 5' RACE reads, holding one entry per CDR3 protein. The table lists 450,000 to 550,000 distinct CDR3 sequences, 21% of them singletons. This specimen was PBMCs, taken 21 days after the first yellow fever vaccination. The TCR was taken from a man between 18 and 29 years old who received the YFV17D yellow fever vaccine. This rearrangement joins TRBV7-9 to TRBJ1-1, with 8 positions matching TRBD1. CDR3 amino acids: CASSRQGAEAFF. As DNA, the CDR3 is TGTGCCAGCAGCCGGCAGGGGGCCGAAGCTTTCTTT.